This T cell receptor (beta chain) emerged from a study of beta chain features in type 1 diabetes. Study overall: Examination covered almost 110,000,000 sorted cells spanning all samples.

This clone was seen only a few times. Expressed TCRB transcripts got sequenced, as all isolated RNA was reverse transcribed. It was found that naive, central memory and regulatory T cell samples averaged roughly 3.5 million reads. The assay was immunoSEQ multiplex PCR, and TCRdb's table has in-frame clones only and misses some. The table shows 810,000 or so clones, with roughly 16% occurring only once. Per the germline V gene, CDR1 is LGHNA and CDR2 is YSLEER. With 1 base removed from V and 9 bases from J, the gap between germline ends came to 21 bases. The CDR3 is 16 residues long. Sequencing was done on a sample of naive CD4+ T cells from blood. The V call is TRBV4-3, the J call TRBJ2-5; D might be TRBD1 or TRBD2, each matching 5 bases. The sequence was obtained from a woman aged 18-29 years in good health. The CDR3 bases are TGCGCCAGCAGCCAAGGGGTTCGGGGCAGGTCGTCGCCCCAGTACTTC. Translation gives CASSQGVRGRSSPQYF.